Listed below are T cell receptor beta chains from one sample, sequenced in a study of cytomegalovirus exposure and HLA in healthy donors. Here immunoSEQ multiplex PCR was the method, and the copy in TCRdb shows in-frame clones only, minus some. The top ten clones hold 0.55% to 0.75% of a sample with approximately 220,000 clones, 76% of them seen once. Sequencing was carried out using PBMCs. These receptors were obtained from a man younger than 35 in good health and CMV-seronegative. CDR3s include the opening cysteine and the closing phenylalanine or tryptophan. A D gene is named only where the DNA matches it firmly. Clone size is shown for a subset of rows, as once, few, many or a class of expanded clone.

V gene	clone size	D gene	J gene	CDR3 DNA	CDR3 protein
TRBV30	-	TRBD1	TRBJ1-2	TGTGCCTGGTATAGTAGGACAGGTGCTTATGGCTACACCTTC	CAWYSRTGAYGYTF
TRBV28	-	TRBD1	TRBJ1-3	TGTGCCAGCAGTTTACCGACAGGGGGAAGTAACACCATATATTTT	CASSLPTGGSNTIYF
TRBV6-1	few	-	TRBJ1-6	TGTGCCAGCTACCAGGTTAATTCACCCCTCCACTTT	CASYQVNSPLHF
TRBV6-6	few	-	TRBJ1-1	TGTGCCAGCACCCCCGGGGGGGAAGCTTTCTTT	CASTPGGEAFF
TRBV19	-	-	TRBJ1-2	TGTGCCAGTATAGGGAGCGACCGACGGAATAACTATGGCTACACCTTC	CASIGSDRRNNYGYTF
TRBV5-6	-	-	TRBJ1-5	TGTGCCAGCAGCTTGTCGGGCAATCAGCCCCAGCATTTT	CASSLSGNQPQHF
TRBV6-8	-	-	TRBJ2-7	TGTGCCAGCAATTACCGACAGGGCCCGGGGGACGAGCAGTACTTC	CASNYRQGPGDEQYF
TRBV2	-	-	TRBJ1-5	TGTGCCAGCAGTGGGACAGTATATAGCAATCAGCCCCAGCATTTT	CASSGTVYSNQPQHF
TRBV14	-	TRBD2	TRBJ2-7	TGTGCCAGCGCGGGACTAGCGGGATTTAACGAGCAGTACTTC	CASAGLAGFNEQYF
TRBV28	few	TRBD1	TRBJ2-7	TGTGCCAGCAGTCCCGTGGGACAGGGTCACGAGCAGTACTTC	CASSPVGQGHEQYF
TRBV6-5	few	-	TRBJ1-4	TGTGCCAGCAGCCCGTTCGGAAACGCGGGGGAAAAACTGTTTTTT	CASSPFGNAGEKLFF
TRBV4-1	-	TRBD2	TRBJ2-3	TGCGCCAGCAGCCTCATAGCGGGACTAGCGGGCACAGATACGCAGTATTTT	CASSLIAGLAGTDTQYF
TRBV7-3	-	TRBD1	TRBJ1-2	TGTGCCAGCAGCTTACAAGGGGGCGCCGGCTACACCTTC	CASSLQGGAGYTF
TRBV6-6	-	-	TRBJ2-7	TGTGCCAGCAGTTTTGACAAGGGACTCGAGCAGTACTTC	CASSFDKGLEQYF
TRBV7-9	-	TRBD1	TRBJ1-2	TGTGCCAGCAGCCGACAACAGGGGAGCTATGGCTACACCTTC	CASSRQQGSYGYTF
TRBV28	-	TRBD1	TRBJ2-7	TGTGCCAGCAGTGGAGACAGGGACTACGAGCAGTACTTC	CASSGDRDYEQYF
TRBV5-4	-	TRBD2	TRBJ2-1	TGTGCCAGCAGTTACCGTCTAGCGGCTGGGAACAATGAGCAGTTCTTC	CASSYRLAAGNNEQFF
TRBV5-1	-	TRBD1	TRBJ1-4	TGCGCCAGCAGCTTACAGGGGGCGCTGGCTAATGAAAAACTGTTTTTT	CASSLQGALANEKLFF
TRBV18	-	-	TRBJ2-1	TGTGCCAGCTCACGAGAGGTCAGCTCCTACAATGAGCAGTTCTTC	CASSREVSSYNEQFF
TRBV7-9	-	-	TRBJ2-5	TGTGCCAGCGGGGACTTGCGCTCGCTCCAAGAGACCCAGTACTTC	CASGDLRSLQETQYF
TRBV18	few	TRBD1	TRBJ1-2	TGTGCCAGCTCGCCGGACAGGGACTATGGCTACACCTTC	CASSPDRDYGYTF
TRBV10-2	few	-	TRBJ1-3	TGCGCCAGCAGTGTTCTGGGGCCGAACAGAAACACCATATATTTT	CASSVLGPNRNTIYF
TRBV27	-	-	TRBJ2-1	TGTGCCAGCAGTTTAGTACGGGTCTCCTACAATGAGCAGTTCTTC	CASSLVRVSYNEQFF
TRBV7-9	-	TRBD1	TRBJ1-1	TGTGCCAGCAGTTTAGGCGGACAGGGGCACACTGAAGCTTTCTTT	CASSLGGQGHTEAFF
TRBV6-5	-	-	TRBJ2-1	TGTGCCAGCGAGACAGTATACAATGAGCAGTTCTTC	CASETVYNEQFF
TRBV7-9	-	-	TRBJ2-2	TGTTCCAGCAGCTTAGCGCGGAGCGGGCAGAACACCGGGGAGCTGTTTTTT	CSSSLARSGQNTGELFF
TRBV19	-	-	TRBJ1-4	TGTGCCAGTAGTAAACCCAGGGGACCTAATGAAAAACTGTTTTTT	CASSKPRGPNEKLFF
TRBV19	-	-	TRBJ1-3	TGTGCCAGTTTTGACACCGGGACTGGCGGAAACACCATATATTTT	CASFDTGTGGNTIYF
TRBV7-9	-	TRBD1	TRBJ1-1	TGTTCCAGCAGCCCTCCCGGGTCGAGGGGGCAGAAAGGTGAAGCTTTCTTT	CSSSPPGSRGQKGEAFF
TRBV7-6	-	-	TRBJ1-2	TGTGCCAGCAGCTTAACGGGTGCTCTAGGAGGCTACACCTTC	CASSLTGALGGYTF
TRBV2	few	TRBD1	TRBJ1-4	TGTGCCAGCAGGAGGGGACAGGGGGAAGAAAAACTGTTTTTT	CASRRGQGEEKLFF
TRBV29-1	few	-	TRBJ2-7	TGCAGCGCCTCCCGCCGCGGGATGGGGGTAGGTGAGCAGTACTTC	CSASRRGMGVGEQYF
TRBV6-1	once	TRBD2	TRBJ2-1	TGTGCCAGCAGTGAAGCTAGCGGGTACAATGAGCAGTTCTTC	CASSEASGYNEQFF
TRBV30	-	TRBD2	TRBJ2-5	TGTGCCTGGACTAGCGGCCAAGAGACCCAGTACTTC	CAWTSGQETQYF
TRBV5-4	-	TRBD2	TRBJ2-1	TGTGCCAGCAGCCCCGGGACTAGCTTCAATGAGCAGTTCTTC	CASSPGTSFNEQFF
TRBV19	-	TRBD2	TRBJ2-7	TGTGCCAGTAGTCCAAGGGGAGCGGGAGGTTCCTACGAGCAGTACTTC	CASSPRGAGGSYEQYF
TRBV5-4	-	TRBD1	TRBJ1-2	TGTGCCAGCAGCTTGGACAGGGGGCAGGGTGGCTACACCTTC	CASSLDRGQGGYTF
TRBV5-4	few	TRBD1	TRBJ1-2	TGTGCCAGCAGCCCGCGGGGACAGGGGAACTATGGCTACACCTTC	CASSPRGQGNYGYTF
TRBV15	-	TRBD2	TRBJ2-4	TGTGCCACCAGCAGGGTGGGACTAGCCGAGGGCATTCAGTACTTC	CATSRVGLAEGIQYF
TRBV11-2	-	TRBD2	TRBJ2-7	TGTGCCAGCAGCTCCCTTGGCGGACTAGCTGTATACGAGCAGTACTTC	CASSSLGGLAVYEQYF
TRBV9	-	-	TRBJ2-3	TGTGCCAGCAGCGTAGAAGATGCGCCAATTTACACAGATACGCAGTATTTT	CASSVEDAPIYTDTQYF
TRBV6-5	-	-	TRBJ1-2	TGTGCCAGCATCGGCGGATATGGCTACACCTTC	CASIGGYGYTF
TRBV19	-	TRBD2	TRBJ2-2	TGTGCCAGTAGTGTCAGGACTAGCGGGGTTGACACCGGGGAGCTGTTTTTT	CASSVRTSGVDTGELFF
TRBV11-2	-	TRBD1	TRBJ2-1	TGTGCCAGCAGCCGGTACGGACAGGGCTACCACAATGAGCAGTTCTTC	CASSRYGQGYHNEQFF
TRBV6-5	-	-	TRBJ1-5	TGTGCCAGCAAACTCGACAGGACCAATCAGCCCCAGCATTTT	CASKLDRTNQPQHF
TRBV10-3	-	TRBD2	TRBJ2-3	TGTGCCATCAGTGTACTAGCGGGAGGCCCAGATACGCAGTATTTT	CAISVLAGGPDTQYF
TRBV30	once	TRBD2	TRBJ2-7	TGTGCCTGGAGTGTATCGTGGACTAGCGATGAGCAGTACTTC	CAWSVSWTSDEQYF